This paragraph covers one T cell receptor beta chain sequence. Trimming shortened V by 6 bases and J by 5 bases, and 17 bases separated the two germline ends. Germline loops: CDR1 MNHNS, CDR2 SASEGT. The CDR3 is 15 amino acids. This record belongs to a study of lymphopenia after photon versus proton radiotherapy. Using immunoSEQ multiplex PCR, the repertoire was profiled, and TCRdb retains in-frame clones only, with some absent. Counted here are 40,000 or so clones, less than 90% occurring once; the ten biggest clones make up about 2%. Source: peripheral blood, taken from a patient treated with photon-based radiotherapy. The clonotype was recovered from a man between 35 and 55 years old with gastric cancer. V usage is TRBV6-1 and J usage is TRBJ2-1; D perhaps matches TRBD1 (5 bases). This CDR3 is CASSLTRQHNNEQFF. In nucleotides, the CDR3 is TGTGCCAGCAGCCTTACCCGACAGCATAACAATGAGCAGTTCTTC.